This record concerns one T cell receptor beta chain sequence. Its antigen is still unknown. This entry comes from a study of cytomegalovirus exposure and HLA in healthy donors. The protocol was immunoSEQ multiplex PCR, while the TCRdb copy is restricted to in-frame clones and leaves out a portion. The data show roughly 230,000 clones, 90% seen once. Findings of the study overall: Most TCR sequences were uncommon, yet certain public TCRs appeared in many donors.

The specimen was PBMCs. The receptor's source is a woman in her twenties or thirties in good health and CMV-seronegative.

The CDR3 protein is CASTTGLAYGYTF. For the CDR3, the DNA is TGTGCCAGTACCACAGGGTTAGCCTATGGCTACACCTTC. The rearrangement joins TRBV19 to TRBJ1-2, with D possibly being TRBD1 (6 bases). CDR1 is LNHDA and CDR2 is SQIVND in the germline V gene (reference sequence). The V end was cut by 7 bases, the J end by 4 bases, with 13 bases between. This CDR3 region has 13 residues. Looking up the rest from reference TRBV19 and TRBJ1-2 gives the full variable domain: DGGITQSPKYLFRKEGQNVTLSCEQNLNHDAMYWYRQDPGQGLRLIYYSQIVNDFQKGDIAEGYSVSREKKESFPLTVTSAQKNPTAFYLCASTTGLAYGYTFGSGTRLTVV.